One sample yielded the 11 T cell receptor beta chains listed below, sequenced in a study of early T cells in non-severe SARS-CoV-2 infection. TCRdb re-called the 5' RACE reads through MiXCR, storing one row per CDR3 protein. This table holds 55,000 to 70,000 distinct CDR3 sequences, about 12% found once. This specimen was whole blood, taken at baseline. The receptor set was obtained from an adult who was a healthcare worker with PCR-confirmed SARS-CoV-2 infection or an uninfected control (not recorded which). The donor label of this sample is uncertain.

This clonotype is a singleton in its sample. The chain links TRBV20-1 to TRBJ1-1; possibly TRBD1 for D (6 bases). CDR1 DFQATT and CDR2 SNEGSKA come from the germline V gene (reference sequence). V gave up 3 bases and J gave up 2 bases, with 10 bases separating them. CDR3 length: 13 residues. In DNA, the CDR3 is TGCAGTGCTAGTCAAGGGGGAAACACTGAAGCTTTCTTT. This codes for CSASQGGNTEAFF.

V usage is TRBV20-1 and J usage is TRBJ2-5, with 9 bases identical to TRBD2. In germline, CDR1 is DFQATT, CDR2 SNEGSKA (reference sequence). CDR3 length: 15 amino acids. Trimming took 3 bases from V and 5 from J; bases not matched to a gene: 10. DNA of the CDR3: TGCAGTGCTAGGGAGAGCGGGGGGCCAGTGGAGACCCAGTACTTC. Protein sequence: CSARESGGPVETQYF.

Many counts were recorded for this clonotype. The CDR3 nucleotides are TGTGCCACCGAGGGGCGCAACACCGGGGAGCTGTTTTTT. Protein product: CATEGRNTGELFF. The chain is built from TRBV27 and TRBJ2-2; D assignment may be TRBD1 or TRBD2 (5 bases each). The V end lost 10 bases, the J end lost 2 bases, and 11 bases lay between the germline ends. This CDR3 has 13 residues. Germline lookup yields CDR1 MNHEY and CDR2 SMNVEV (reference sequence).

J is TRBJ2-3 and V is TRBV7-3, with 8 bases identical to TRBD1. The CDR3 consists of 16 residues. V shed 5 bases, J shed 7 bases, and the junction held 14 bases outside the gene matches. Per the germline V gene, CDR1 is SGHTA and CDR2 is FQGTGA. The CDR3 region has the DNA TGTGCCAGCAGCCCAGGACAGGGCCGGACACAAAATACGCAGTATTTT. Translation: CASSPGQGRTQNTQYF.

This clonotype has only a few counts. The chain joins TRBV14 to TRBJ1-1; the match to TRBD1 covers 7 bases. Trimming removed 2 bases from V and 0 bases from J; junction bases left unmatched: 3. Per germline, CDR1 SGHDN and CDR2 FVKESK. The CDR3 has 15 amino acids. The DNA for the CDR3 is TGTGCCAGCAGCCAACTTACAGGGGTGAACACTGAAGCTTTCTTT. It yields the protein CASSQLTGVNTEAFF.

Ten or more counts support this clonotype. This sequence joins TRBV24-1 and TRBJ1-5; D uncertain. V lost 6 bases and J 0 bases, leaving 8 bases between the germline ends. This CDR3 region has 14 residues. Looked up from germline, CDR1 is KGHDR and CDR2 is SFDVKD. DNA of the CDR3: TGTGCCACCAGTAGTCCCAGTAGCAATCAGCCCCAGCATTTT. It codes for CATSSPSSNQPQHF.

The V gene is TRBV6-1, the J gene TRBJ2-2; D possibly corresponds to TRBD1 (6 bases). The V gene's germline CDR1 is MNHNS and CDR2 SASEGT. The CDR3 runs to 17 residues. V dropped 2 bases and J dropped 0 bases, with 13 bases sitting between them. In DNA form, the CDR3 reads TGTGCCAGCAGTGAATTTCATCGGACAGCGAACACCGGGGAGCTGTTTTTT. Translation gives CASSEFHRTANTGELFF.

This chain joins TRBV10-2 and TRBJ2-7; D is possibly TRBD1 (6 bases). This CDR3 is built from 15 residues. V lost 4 bases and J 4 bases, leaving 17 bases between the germline ends. Germline lookup yields CDR1 WSHSY and CDR2 SAAADI. The CDR3 nucleotides read TGCGCCAGCAGTGGAGGGACAAAGACCCGTTACGAGCAGTACGTC. Protein sequence: CASSGGTKTRYEQYV.

This clonotype was seen many times. The V call is TRBV11-2, the J call TRBJ2-5; 10 bases align to TRBD2. The V segment lost 0 bases and the J segment 5 bases; nucleotides outside the gene matches: 9. Looked up from germline, CDR1 is SGHAT and CDR2 is FQNNGV. The CDR3 covers 17 residues. The CDR3 loop is CASSLDPAGGRSETQYF. DNA of the CDR3: TGTGCCAGCAGCTTAGACCCAGCGGGGGGGCGGTCGGAGACCCAGTACTTC.

The chain is built from TRBV15 and TRBJ1-2, with a possible D match to TRBD1 (5 bases). Germline assignment: CDR1 LNHNV and CDR2 YYDKDF (reference sequence). The CDR3 consists of 14 residues. Trimming pared 0 bases from V and 8 bases from J, leaving 13 bases between. The CDR3 DNA is TGTGCCACCAGCAGAGATATGGGGGGTAGAGGCTACACCTTC. It is translated as CATSRDMGGRGYTF. The full variable domain, with the rest looked up from reference TRBV15 and TRBJ1-2, is DAMVIQNPRYQVTQFGKPVTLSCSQTLNHNVMYWYQQKSSQAPKLLFHYYDKDFNNEADTPDNFQSRRPNTSFCFLDIRSPGLGDTAMYLCATSRDMGGRGYTFGSGTRLTVV.

This clonotype was seen ten or more times. V gene TRBV2 combines with J gene TRBJ2-3; TRBD1 aligns across 9 bases. The CDR3 is made up of 14 amino acids. V shed 9 bases, J shed 4 bases, and the junction held 8 bases outside the gene matches. The germline gives CDR1 SNHLY, CDR2 FYNNEI. CDR3: CARKQGAVPDTQYF. CDR3 in DNA: TGTGCCAGAAAACAGGGGGCCGTCCCAGATACGCAGTATTTT.